This record looks at one T cell receptor (beta chain) sequence and its context. The data belong to a study of OX40 agonist ivuxolimab in advanced cancers. The wider study: People in dose escalation had one of these cancers: hepatocellular carcinoma, melanoma, renal cell or head and neck cancer.

Blood got drawn at baseline, again on cycle 4 day 1, and then on cycle 7 day 1. Assay: immunoSEQ multiplex PCR; the TCRdb copy retains only in-frame clones and omits some. The table shows 30,000 to 45,000 clones, with roughly 81% occurring only once. Germline V gives CDR1 SGHTA, CDR2 FQGNSA. V was pared by 5 bases and J by 1 base, with 8 bases between. The CDR3 sequence is 13 residues long. This chain joins TRBV7-2 and TRBJ1-1, with a weak D call TRBD1 (5 bases). Sequencing used CD4+ or CD8+ T cells sorted from blood, obtained in a trial of the OX40 agonist ivuxolimab. The clonotype was recovered from an adult with an advanced solid tumor such as melanoma, head and neck, liver or kidney cancer. Here the CDR3 reads CASSLGQNTEAFF. The CDR3 DNA reads TGTGCCAGCAGCCTCGGACAGAACACTGAAGCTTTCTTT. The complete variable domain, with remaining parts taken from reference TRBV7-2 and TRBJ1-1, reads GAGVSQSPSNKVTEKGKDVELRCDPISGHTALYWYRQSLGQGLEFLIYFQGNSAPDKSGLPSDRFSAERTGGSVSTLTIQRTQQEDSAVYLCASSLGQNTEAFFGQGTRLTVV.